The sequence of this T cell receptor beta chain was determined in a study of shared clonotypes between healthy human individuals (TCRdb year 2020). Broadly, across the study: A couple of women and a few men aged 18 to 49 years were included in the cohort. To estimate repertoire size and how much clonotype sharing occurs between individuals, the study deeply sequenced the blood TCR repertoires of five healthy adults. For each donor, three plates each were used for CD4 naive and CD4 memory, two plates were used for CD8 naive, and one plate was used for CD8 memory. Leukapheresis yielded between about 0.9 and 9 billion PBMCs per donor. To increase sequencing depth and limit assay-specific biases, different laboratories used diverse techniques to prepare libraries and sequence TCR repertoires.

Healthy HIV-negative adults with no recently reported acute infections or vaccinations were included as donors. Every donor was a Caucasian adult living in Nashville, Tennessee, USA. CD4+ T cells were enriched through magnetic negative selection, after which naive cells were positively selected on CD45RA and the remaining negative fraction served as the memory subset. After blood collection by leukapheresis, PBMCs were isolated using Ficoll-Histopaque density gradient centrifugation and then cryopreserved in the vapor phase of liquid nitrogen. Analytical flow cytometry was used to check the purity and quantity of every magnetically sorted T cell population. Genomic DNA was isolated from each sorted fraction and quantified by UV absorbance on a Nanodrop 2000c. The CDR3 spans 12 residues, from the cysteine through the phenylalanine. The CDR3 DNA has 36 bases and is translated from base 1. The germline V gene (reference sequence) yields MNHEY for CDR1 and SMNVEV for CDR2. Trimming costs V 3 bases and J 8 bases, and their ends lie 5 bases apart.

Using the deep immunoSEQ assay, multiplex PCR amplified TCR CDR3 regions from genomic DNA. Extracted genomic DNA from each cell subset was spread evenly across all wells of several immunoSEQ 96-well plates, with each plate serving as a replicate. For sorted subsets, around 200 ng genomic DNA, equal to about 30,000 T cell genomes, was loaded into each replicate PCR. Purified libraries were measured with a Qubit 3.0 fluorometer, size-checked on a Bioanalyzer 2100, and measured again with the KAPA Library Quantification kit. Every immunoSEQ 96-well plate was sequenced on a dedicated single-read 150-cycle Illumina NextSeq 550 flow cell. Per the original workflow: Because the immunoSEQ output included only junctional sequences and no quality scores, the filtering could not be the same as the filtering used for full-length reads. Sequences were annotated with PyIR, a Python wrapper for IgBLAST v1.9, using IMGT germline references to assign V/J genes and CDR3. Reads were filtered out if the reads had weak V/J assignments (E-value above 1e-6), no CDR3, stop codons, out-of-frame junctions, or ambiguous translated residues. V3J clonotypes were defined by identical inferred V gene, J gene, and CDR3 amino acid sequence. Percentage overlap between repertoires was computed as shared unique clonotypes divided by the size of the smaller repertoire. Repertoire richness was assessed with RTK rarefaction, the Chao1 estimator, and Recon v2.1 estimates of unobserved clonotypes. OLGA was used to compute generation probabilities for all TCRbeta clonotypes that the gDNA method yielded from several donors. This is the immuneACCESS table as TCRdb keeps it, with only in-frame sequences that have V and J called. A part of the clones is gone; compared with another copy, unresolved V genes explain less than half, and the rest is unexplained. V, J and clone size are those of that table, while D and trimming were read from the DNA. The sample data list roughly 2 million clones, and about 94% of these were observed just once. Over 0.1% of the sample is in the top ten clones.

Concerning this clone itself: This receptor's antigen is unknown. Base qualities are not provided; no much larger clone lies one nucleotide away. Other DNA sequences from this sample encode an identical CDR3 as well.

The paper's findings and limits, for the study overall: Pairwise subsampling led to the expectation that sequencing depth would affect the degree of clonotype sharing among donors. The genetic and exposure-history diversity represented was limited by the small number of donors. Sampling was limited to blood, and TCR repertoires in tissue likely differ from TCR repertoires in blood. Compared with non-shared clonotypes, clonotypes shared by all four sorted-subset donors had higher generation probabilities. Sharing across several donors was observed for roughly 5.4% of naive CD4, 3% to 4% of naive CD8, over 2% of memory CD4, and about 0.4% of memory CD8 clonotypes. Estimated clonotype richness was generally larger for naive than for memory subsets. Even with the large sequencing depth, rarefaction of the sorted-subset datasets indicated that sequencing was incomplete.

This receptor was identified in a man between 18 and 29 years old in good health. Sequencing used naive CD4+ T cells sorted from blood. The cell subset or site label here, explained by the study, means: CD45RA+ positively selected. The chain uses TRBV27 and TRBJ1-6, with the D gene not clear enough to name. CDR3 sequence: CASSFRDSPLHF. The sequenced DNA is TGTGCCAGCAGTTTCAGAGATTCACCCCTCCACTTT.